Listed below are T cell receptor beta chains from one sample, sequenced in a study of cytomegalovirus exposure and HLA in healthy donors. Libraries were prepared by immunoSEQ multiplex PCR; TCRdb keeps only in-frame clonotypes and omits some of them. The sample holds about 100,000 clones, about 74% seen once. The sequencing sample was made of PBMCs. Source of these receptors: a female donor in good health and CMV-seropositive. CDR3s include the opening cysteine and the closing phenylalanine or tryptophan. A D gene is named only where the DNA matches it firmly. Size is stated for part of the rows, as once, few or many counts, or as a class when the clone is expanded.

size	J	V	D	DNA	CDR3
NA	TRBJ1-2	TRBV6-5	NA	TGTGCCAGCAGCGAGGCAGGGTTTTCTAACTATGGCTACACCTTC	CASSEAGFSNYGYTF
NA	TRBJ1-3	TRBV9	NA	TGTGCCAGCAGCTCTCGGGTTGGAAGCTCTGGAAACACCATATATTTT	CASSSRVGSSGNTIYF
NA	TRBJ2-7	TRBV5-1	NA	TGCGCCAGCAGCTTGGAGCAGGAAGGCTACGAGCAGTACTTC	CASSLEQEGYEQYF
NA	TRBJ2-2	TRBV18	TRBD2	TGTGCCAGCTCAGGAATTAGCGGGAGCGTGTCCGGGGAGCTGTTTTTT	CASSGISGSVSGELFF
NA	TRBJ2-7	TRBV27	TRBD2	TGTGCCAGCAGTTCGATCTACGGACTAGCGGGGGGATTAAATACCTACGAGCAGTACTTC	CASSSIYGLAGGLNTYEQYF
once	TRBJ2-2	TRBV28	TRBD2	TGTGCCAGCAGTTTATCCTTAATAGGGCTAGCGGGGGACACCGGGGAGCTGTTTTTT	CASSLSLIGLAGDTGELFF
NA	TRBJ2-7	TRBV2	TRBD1	TGTGCCAGCGACAGGGGAAACTACGAGCAGTACTTC	CASDRGNYEQYF
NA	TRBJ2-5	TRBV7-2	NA	TGTGCCAGCAGCCTCGGGACACAAGAGACCCAGTACTTC	CASSLGTQETQYF
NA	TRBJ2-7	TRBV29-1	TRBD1	TGCAGCGGGGGACAGACGACCTACGAGCAGTACTTC	CSGGQTTYEQYF
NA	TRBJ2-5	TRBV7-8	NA	TGTGCCAGCAGCTTAGGAGGCAGGGGCCCGACCCAGTACTTC	CASSLGGRGPTQYF
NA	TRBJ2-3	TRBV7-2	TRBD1	TGTGCCAGCAGCCGGACAGGGGCCACAGATACGCAGTATTTT	CASSRTGATDTQYF
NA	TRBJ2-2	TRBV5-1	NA	TGCGCCAGCAGCTTGACGGCAGGCGCGAACACCGGGGAGCTGTTTTTT	CASSLTAGANTGELFF
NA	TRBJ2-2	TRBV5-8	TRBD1	TGTGCCAGCAGCGTCGGGACAGGGGTGCCCGGGGAGCTGTTTTTT	CASSVGTGVPGELFF
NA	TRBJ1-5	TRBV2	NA	TGTGCCAGCAGTGAAGCCTGGGGCCATGGCCAGCCCCAGCATTTT	CASSEAWGHGQPQHF
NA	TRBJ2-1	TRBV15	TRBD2	TGTGCCACCAGCAGAGATGCACTAGCGGGCTTCAATGAGCAGTTCTTC	CATSRDALAGFNEQFF
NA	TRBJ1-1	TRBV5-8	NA	TGTGCCAGCAGCCGGATGGGAGTTGCTGAAGCTTTCTTT	CASSRMGVAEAFF
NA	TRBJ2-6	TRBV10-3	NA	TGTGCCATCAGTGACCCCGGGGGGGCCAACGTCCTGACTTTC	CAISDPGGANVLTF
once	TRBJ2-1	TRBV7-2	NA	TGTGCCAGCAGCGCCCGGAACAGAATAAACAATGAGCAGTTCTTC	CASSARNRINNEQFF
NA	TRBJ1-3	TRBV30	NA	TGTGCCTGGAGCGATGTCTTAAGGGGGTTCTCTGGAAACACCATATATTTT	CAWSDVLRGFSGNTIYF
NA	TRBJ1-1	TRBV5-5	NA	TGTGCCAGCAGCCCCCACCCGGGTAGGAGCACTGAAGCTTTCTTT	CASSPHPGRSTEAFF
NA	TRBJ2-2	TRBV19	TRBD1	TGTGCCAGTAGTATCCGGACAGGGGGCGCGGGGACCGGGGAGCTGTTTTTT	CASSIRTGGAGTGELFF
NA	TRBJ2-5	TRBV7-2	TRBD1	TGTGCCAGCAGCTTATCCCAGGGGGAAGAGACCCAGTACTTC	CASSLSQGEETQYF
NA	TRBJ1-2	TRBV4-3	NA	TGCGCCAGCAGCCAACAAGTCGGACAGAGCTATGGCTACACCTTC	CASSQQVGQSYGYTF
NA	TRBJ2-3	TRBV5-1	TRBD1	TGCGCCAGCAGCCGGGACAGGGGGCCCGATACGCAGTATTTT	CASSRDRGPDTQYF
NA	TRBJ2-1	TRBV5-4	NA	TGTGCCAGCAGCTTGCGTCGAGAGGGAGGTGAGCAGTTCTTC	CASSLRREGGEQFF
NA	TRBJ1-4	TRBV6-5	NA	TGTGCCAGCAGAATGGGCACAGGGACTAATGAAAAACTGTTTTTT	CASRMGTGTNEKLFF
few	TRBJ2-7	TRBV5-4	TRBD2	TGTGCCAGCAGCGAAAGGACTAGCGGGAGACACGAGCAGTACTTC	CASSERTSGRHEQYF
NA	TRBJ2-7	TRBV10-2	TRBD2	TGCGCCAGCAACGGAGGTACTAGCGGGTCCTACGAGCAGTACTTC	CASNGGTSGSYEQYF
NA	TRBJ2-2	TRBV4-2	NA	TGTGCCAGCAGCCCTTTCAAGGGAGAAGGGTACACCGGGGAGCTGTTTTTT	CASSPFKGEGYTGELFF
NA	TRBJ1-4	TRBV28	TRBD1	TGTGCCAGCAGTTCCCCCGGTACAGGGGTTAATGAAAAACTGTTTTTT	CASSSPGTGVNEKLFF
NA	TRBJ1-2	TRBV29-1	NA	TGCAGCGTTGAAGGACTCCAGGGGCGCTACTATGGCTACACCTTC	CSVEGLQGRYYGYTF
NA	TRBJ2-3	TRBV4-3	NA	TGCGCCAGCAGCCAAGACCCAGGGCGAGGCACAGATACGCAGTATTTT	CASSQDPGRGTDTQYF
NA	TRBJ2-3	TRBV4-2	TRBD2	TGTGCCAGCAGCCAAGACCCAGCGGGAGAGTCTAGGACAGATACGCAGTATTTT	CASSQDPAGESRTDTQYF
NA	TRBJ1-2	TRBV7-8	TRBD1	TGTGCCAGCAGCCCCCTGGGGGGACAGGGGGCGCGTGGCTACACCTTC	CASSPLGGQGARGYTF
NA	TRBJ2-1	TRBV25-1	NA	TGTGCCAGCAGTGATGACGCGGGTAATTCCTACAATGAGCAGTTCTTC	CASSDDAGNSYNEQFF
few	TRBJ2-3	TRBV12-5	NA	TGTGCTAGTGGTTTGTCCCCGAGGGGGAAACCAGATACGCAGTATTTT	CASGLSPRGKPDTQYF
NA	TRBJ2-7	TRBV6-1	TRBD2	TGTGCCAGCAGTGAGACTAGCGGGAGTCTCACGCAGTACTTC	CASSETSGSLTQYF
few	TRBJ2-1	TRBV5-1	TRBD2	TGCGCCAGCAGCTTGGTAGGGGGACTAGTATATGAGCAGTTCTTC	CASSLVGGLVYEQFF
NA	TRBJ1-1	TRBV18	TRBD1	TGTGCCAGCTCACCACAGGGGGCGTTGGGGAACACTGAAGCTTTCTTT	CASSPQGALGNTEAFF
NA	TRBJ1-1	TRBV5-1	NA	TGCGCCAGCAGCCCTTTGGGGGGGACCATGAACACTGAAGCTTTCTTT	CASSPLGGTMNTEAFF
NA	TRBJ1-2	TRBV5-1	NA	TGCGCCAGCAGCCAAACAGGGTTCGGCGCTAACTATGGCTACACCTTC	CASSQTGFGANYGYTF
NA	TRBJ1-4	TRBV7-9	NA	TGTGCCAGCAGCTTAATGCTAGGAGCGACTAATGAAAAACTGTTTTTT	CASSLMLGATNEKLFF
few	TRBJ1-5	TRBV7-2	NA	TGTGCCAGCAGCTTAGGCAGGCCTAGCAATCAGCCCCAGCATTTT	CASSLGRPSNQPQHF
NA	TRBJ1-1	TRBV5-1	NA	TGCGCCAGCATAGGGGGACATCCGAACACTGAAGCTTTCTTT	CASIGGHPNTEAFF
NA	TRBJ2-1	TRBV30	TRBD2	TGTGCCTGGACCGTCAGCGGGATATCCTACAATGAGCAGTTCTTC	CAWTVSGISYNEQFF
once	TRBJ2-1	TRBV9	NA	TGTGCCAGCAGCGTATTGGCGGGATCGTACAATGAGCAGTTCTTC	CASSVLAGSYNEQFF
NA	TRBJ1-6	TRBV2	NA	TGTGCCAGCAGTCCAGCGGCAAGGACCTATAATTCACCCCTCCACTTT	CASSPAARTYNSPLHF
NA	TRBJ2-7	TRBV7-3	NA	TGTGCCAGCAGCTTAAATGGCGGGGACTCCTACGAGCAGTACTTC	CASSLNGGDSYEQYF
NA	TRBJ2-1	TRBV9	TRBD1	TGTGCCAGCAGCCTTGGGGGGACAGGGAGCAATGAGCAGTTCTTC	CASSLGGTGSNEQFF
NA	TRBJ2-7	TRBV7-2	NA	TGTGCCAGCAGCCGCGGAGGGGAGCAGTACTTC	CASSRGGEQYF
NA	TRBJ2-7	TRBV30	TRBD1	TGTGCCTGGACCACAGGGGGAAGCTCCTACGAGCAGTACTTC	CAWTTGGSSYEQYF
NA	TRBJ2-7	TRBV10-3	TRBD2	TGTGCCACGGCTGGGGGGGGCTACGAGCAGTACTTC	CATAGGGYEQYF
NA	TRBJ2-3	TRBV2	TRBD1	TGTGCCGGGAGTCGAGGGACAGGGAAAACAGATACGCAGTATTTT	CAGSRGTGKTDTQYF